The 7 T cell receptor beta chains below come from one sample, sequenced in a study of cytomegalovirus exposure and HLA in healthy donors. Vbeta (60) and Jbeta (13) primers were used in the PCR. The protocol was immunoSEQ multiplex PCR, while the TCRdb copy is restricted to in-frame clones and leaves out a portion. The data hold over 75,000 clones, with about three quarters observed a single time. Sequences were obtained from PBMCs. These receptors all come from a man aged 35-49 years in good health and CMV-seropositive.

The J gene is TRBJ2-7, the V gene TRBV9; TRBD2 agrees at 11 bases. The ends lost 2 bases at V and 4 bases at J; junction bases unmatched: 2. Germline assignment: CDR1 SGDLS and CDR2 YYNGEE. This CDR3 region has 14 residues. CDR3 amino acids: CASSVTSGSYEQYF. CDR3 bases: TGTGCCAGCAGCGTCACTAGCGGGAGTTACGAGCAGTACTTC.

This clone came up a few times. This chain links TRBV7-9 with TRBJ2-1, with 9 bases aligning to TRBD2. V shed 3 bases, J shed 9 bases, and the junction held 6 bases outside the gene matches. This CDR3 spans 14 amino acids. Germline V gives CDR1 SEHNR, CDR2 FQNEAQ (reference sequence). The CDR3 DNA reads TGTGCCAGCAGCTTCGGGACTAGCTTAGGTGAGCAGTTCTTC. It encodes CASSFGTSLGEQFF.

This rearrangement joins TRBV6-6 to TRBJ1-2; D unresolved. The CDR3 loop spans 15 amino acids. V shed 5 bases and J shed 5 bases, with 18 bases lying between them. Per the germline V gene, CDR1 is MNHNY and CDR2 is SVGAGI (reference sequence). The CDR3 nucleotides are TGTGCCAGCAGTCCCCGGGAGGGAATAGGGTATGGCTACACCTTC. Its translation: CASSPREGIGYGYTF.

The rearrangement uses TRBV4-2 and TRBJ1-6; D is undetermined. The germline V gene encodes CDR1 LGHNA and CDR2 YNFKEQ. The V end was cut by 0 bases, the J end by 5 bases, with 11 bases between. The CDR3 loop spans 16 amino acids. The CDR3 loop is CASSQDGERDNSPLHF. For the CDR3, the DNA is TGTGCCAGCAGCCAAGACGGGGAACGGGATAATTCACCCCTCCACTTT.

The V call is TRBV5-1, the J call TRBJ2-7; 14 positions match TRBD2. Trimming cost V 0 bases and J 7 bases; bases outside gene matches: 6. Germline loops: CDR1 SGHRS, CDR2 YFSETQ. This CDR3 spans 16 amino acids. This CDR3 is CASSLAGTSGSGEQYF. The CDR3 DNA reads TGCGCCAGCAGCTTGGCCGGGACTAGCGGGAGCGGGGAGCAGTACTTC.

The CDR3 spells CASSPLTPPGTGSYEQYF. The CDR3 DNA follows: TGTGCCAGCTCACCACTAACTCCCCCGGGCACGGGGTCCTACGAGCAGTACTTC. The chain is built from TRBV18 and TRBJ2-7; D is possibly TRBD2 (5 bases). With 1 base removed from V and 1 base from J, the gap between germline ends came to 20 bases. This CDR3 contains 18 residues. The germline V gene has CDR1 KGHSH and CDR2 LQKENI.

The chain combines TRBV7-9 with TRBJ2-3, with D maybe TRBD2 (5 bases). V was cut by 2 bases and J by 0 bases, with 6 bases left in between. Germline CDR1 and CDR2: SEHNR and FQNEAQ (reference sequence). The CDR3 covers 14 residues. CDR3 DNA sequence: TGTGCCAGCAGCTTACCGGGAAGCACAGATACGCAGTATTTT. It is translated as CASSLPGSTDTQYF.